This TCR beta chain stems from a study of graft-versus-host responses after intestinal transplantation. Study-wide context: Isolated intestinal, liver-intestinal, or multivisceral transplants had been given to the recipients. Each recipient received anti-thymocyte globulin induction, then tacrolimus and steroids for about three years.

Clones were sequenced by immunoSEQ multiplex PCR, and TCRdb holds only the in-frame ones, with some missing. The table has under 140,000 clones, about 94% seen once; the top ten hold 0.4% to 0.65%. Study results and limitations: With peak circulating GvH clone levels came an association with early post-transplant HvG declines. GvH clones occurred in recipient marrow; some first appeared in ileum or blood.

With regard to this clone: The antigen remains unidentified.

Here the sequenced sample was unstimulated CD8+ T cells sorted from spleen or lymph node cells, taken before intestinal transplant. The sequence came from a human donor who received an intestinal transplant.

CDR3 protein: CASSGPGTSGYEQYF. The CDR3 DNA sequence: TGTGCCAGCAGTGGGCCCGGGACTAGCGGCTACGAGCAGTACTTC. This sequence joins TRBV6-1 and TRBJ2-7, with 11 bases identical to TRBD2. V lost 4 bases, J lost 3 bases, and 5 bases stayed unmatched. The CDR3 sequence is 15 residues long. The germline gives CDR1 MNHNS, CDR2 SASEGT.